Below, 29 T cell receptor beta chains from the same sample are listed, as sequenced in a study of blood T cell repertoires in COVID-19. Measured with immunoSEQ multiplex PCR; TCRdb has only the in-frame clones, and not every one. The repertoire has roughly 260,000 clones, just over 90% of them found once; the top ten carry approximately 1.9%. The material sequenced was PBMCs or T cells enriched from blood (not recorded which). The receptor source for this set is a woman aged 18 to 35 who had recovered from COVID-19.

The CDR3 loop is CASDEQGNTEAFF. The CDR3 DNA sequence: TGTGCCAGTGATGAGCAGGGGAACACTGAAGCTTTCTTT. The V gene is TRBV2, the J gene TRBJ1-1; D may be TRBD1 (5 bases). Between the trimmed V and J ends, which lost 9 bases and 1 base, there was a span of 12 bases. The germline CDR1 and CDR2 sequences are SNHLY and FYNNEI. This CDR3 is built from 13 residues.

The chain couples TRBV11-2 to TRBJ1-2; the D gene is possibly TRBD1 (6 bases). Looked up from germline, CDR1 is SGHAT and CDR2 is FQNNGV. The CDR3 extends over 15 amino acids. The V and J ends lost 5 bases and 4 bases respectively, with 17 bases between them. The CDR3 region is CASSPGSGGLYGYTF. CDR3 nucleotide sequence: TGTGCCAGCAGCCCCGGCTCGGGGGGCCTCTATGGCTACACCTTC. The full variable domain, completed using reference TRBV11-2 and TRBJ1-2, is EAGVAQSPRYKIIEKRQSVAFWCNPISGHATLYWYQQILGQGPKLLIQFQNNGVVDDSQLPKDRFSAERLKGVDSTLKIQPAKLEDSAVYLCASSPGSGGLYGYTFGSGTRLTVV.

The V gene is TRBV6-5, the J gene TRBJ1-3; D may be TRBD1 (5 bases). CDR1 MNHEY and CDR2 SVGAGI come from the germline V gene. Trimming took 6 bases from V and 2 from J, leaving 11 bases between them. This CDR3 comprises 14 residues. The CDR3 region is CASSLQVAGNTIYF. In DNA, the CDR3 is TGTGCCAGCAGCTTACAGGTCGCTGGAAACACCATATATTTT.

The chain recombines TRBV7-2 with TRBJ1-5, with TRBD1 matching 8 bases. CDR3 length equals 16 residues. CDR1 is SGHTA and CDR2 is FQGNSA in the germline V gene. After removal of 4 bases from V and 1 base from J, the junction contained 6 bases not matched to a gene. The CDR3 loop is CASSWGRTGSNQPQHF. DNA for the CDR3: TGTGCCAGCAGCTGGGGTCGGACAGGGAGCAATCAGCCCCAGCATTTT.

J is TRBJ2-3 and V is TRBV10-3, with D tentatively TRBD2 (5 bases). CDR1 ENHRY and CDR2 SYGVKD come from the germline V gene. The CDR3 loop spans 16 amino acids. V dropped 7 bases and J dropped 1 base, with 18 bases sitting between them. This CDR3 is CAITSRARGRTDTQYF. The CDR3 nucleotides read TGTGCCATCACCTCGCGGGCCAGAGGACGCACAGATACGCAGTATTTT.

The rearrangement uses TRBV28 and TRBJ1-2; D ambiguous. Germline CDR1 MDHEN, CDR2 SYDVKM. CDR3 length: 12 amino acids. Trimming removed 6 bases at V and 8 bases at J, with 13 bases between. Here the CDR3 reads CASSLSGEGYTF. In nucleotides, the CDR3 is TGTGCCAGCAGCCTGTCCGGGGAGGGCTACACCTTC.

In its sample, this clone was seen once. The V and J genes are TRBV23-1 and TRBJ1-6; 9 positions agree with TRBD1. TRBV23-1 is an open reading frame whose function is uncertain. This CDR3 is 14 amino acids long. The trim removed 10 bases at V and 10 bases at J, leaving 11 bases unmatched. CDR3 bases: TGCGCCATCCCGGGACAGGGTGGGGGATCACCCCTCCACTTT. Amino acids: CAIPGQGGGSPLHF.

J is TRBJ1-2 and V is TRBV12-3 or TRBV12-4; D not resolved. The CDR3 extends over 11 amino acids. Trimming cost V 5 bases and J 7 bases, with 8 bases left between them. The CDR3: CASSLKSGYTF. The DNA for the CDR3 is TGTGCCAGCAGTCTGAAGAGTGGCTACACCTTC.

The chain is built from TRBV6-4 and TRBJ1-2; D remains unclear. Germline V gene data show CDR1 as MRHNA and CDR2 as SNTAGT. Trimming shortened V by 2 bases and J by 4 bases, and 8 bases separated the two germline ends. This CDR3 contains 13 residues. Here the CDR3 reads CASSDGRSYGYTF. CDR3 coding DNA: TGTGCCAGCAGTGACGGGAGGAGCTATGGCTACACCTTC.

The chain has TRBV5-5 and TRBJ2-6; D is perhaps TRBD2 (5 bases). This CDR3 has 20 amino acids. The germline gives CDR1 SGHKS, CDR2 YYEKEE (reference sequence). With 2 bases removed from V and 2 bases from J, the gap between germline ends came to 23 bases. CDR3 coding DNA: TGTGCCAGCAGCTTTCAGGATTATGGAGGAGGAACGGCTGGGGCCAACGTCCTGACTTTC. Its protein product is CASSFQDYGGGTAGANVLTF.

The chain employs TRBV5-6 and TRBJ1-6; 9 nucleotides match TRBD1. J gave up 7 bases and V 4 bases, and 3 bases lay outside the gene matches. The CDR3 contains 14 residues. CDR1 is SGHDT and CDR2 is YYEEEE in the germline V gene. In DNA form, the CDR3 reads TGTGCCAGCAGCGCGGACAGGGGAAATTCACCCCTCCACTTT. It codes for CASSADRGNSPLHF.

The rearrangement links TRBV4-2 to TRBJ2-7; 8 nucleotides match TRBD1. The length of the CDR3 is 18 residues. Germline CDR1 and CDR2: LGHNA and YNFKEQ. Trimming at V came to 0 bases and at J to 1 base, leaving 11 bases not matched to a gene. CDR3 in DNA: TGTGCCAGCAGCCAAGACCAGGCGTTTGGGACAGGATCCTACGAGCAGTACTTC. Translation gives CASSQDQAFGTGSYEQYF.

The DNA of the CDR3 is TGTGCCAGCAGCCACTTTCGATTCGACAGGTTAGGCACCGGGGAGCTGTTTTTT. Translating it yields CASSHFRFDRLGTGELFF. This chain joins TRBV28 and TRBJ2-2; a possible D gene is TRBD1 (6 bases). The ends were cut back, 6 bases at V and 4 bases at J, with 24 bases in the middle. The CDR3 is made up of 18 amino acids. Germline CDR1 MDHEN, CDR2 SYDVKM.

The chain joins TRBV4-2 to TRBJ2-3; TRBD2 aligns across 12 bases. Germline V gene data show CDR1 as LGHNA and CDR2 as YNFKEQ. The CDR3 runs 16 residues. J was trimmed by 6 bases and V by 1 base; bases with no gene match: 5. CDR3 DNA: TGTGCCAGCAGCCAAGCCACTAGCGGGGGGTTCGATACGCAGTATTTT. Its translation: CASSQATSGGFDTQYF.

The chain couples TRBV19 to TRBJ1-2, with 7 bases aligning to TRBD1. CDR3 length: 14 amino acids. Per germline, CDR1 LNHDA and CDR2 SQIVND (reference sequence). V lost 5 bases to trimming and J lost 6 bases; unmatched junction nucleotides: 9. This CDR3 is CASSPRQGRNGYTF. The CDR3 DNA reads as TGTGCCAGTAGTCCCCGACAGGGCCGGAATGGCTACACCTTC.

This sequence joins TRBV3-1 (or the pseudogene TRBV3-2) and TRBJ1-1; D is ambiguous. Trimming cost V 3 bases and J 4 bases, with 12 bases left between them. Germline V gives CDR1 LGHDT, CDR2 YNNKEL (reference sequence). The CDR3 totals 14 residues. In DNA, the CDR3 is TGTGCCAGCAGCCAGGAAGTCGAGGGCACTGAAGCTTTCTTT. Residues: CASSQEVEGTEAFF.

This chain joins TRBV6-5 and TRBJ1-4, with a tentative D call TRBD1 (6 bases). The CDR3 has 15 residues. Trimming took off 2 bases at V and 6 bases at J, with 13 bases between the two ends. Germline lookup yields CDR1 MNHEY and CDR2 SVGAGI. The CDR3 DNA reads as TGTGCCAGCAGTTACCTGGGGGCAGGGGATGAAAAACTGTTTTTT. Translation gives CASSYLGAGDEKLFF.

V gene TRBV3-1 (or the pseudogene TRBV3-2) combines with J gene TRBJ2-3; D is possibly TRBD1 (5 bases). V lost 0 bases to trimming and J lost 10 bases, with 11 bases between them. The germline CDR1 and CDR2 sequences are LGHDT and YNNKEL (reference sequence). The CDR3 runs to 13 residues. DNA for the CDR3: TGTGCCAGCAGCCAAGATTTGACAGTCGCGCAGTATTTT. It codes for CASSQDLTVAQYF.

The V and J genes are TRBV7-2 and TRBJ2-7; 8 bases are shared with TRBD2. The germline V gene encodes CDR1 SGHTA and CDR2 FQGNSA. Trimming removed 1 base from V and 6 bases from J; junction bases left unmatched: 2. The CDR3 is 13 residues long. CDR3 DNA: TGTGCCAGCAGCTTAGGACTAGCGAGCGAGCAGTACTTC. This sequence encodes CASSLGLASEQYF.

The CDR3 bases are TGTGCCAGCAGTTCCCTCGTCGGTAACTATGGCTACACCTTC. It yields the protein CASSSLVGNYGYTF. J is TRBJ1-2 and V is TRBV28; D is uncertain. The CDR3 spans 14 residues. V was clipped by 4 bases and J by 1 base, with 10 bases between them. The germline V gene has CDR1 MDHEN and CDR2 SYDVKM.

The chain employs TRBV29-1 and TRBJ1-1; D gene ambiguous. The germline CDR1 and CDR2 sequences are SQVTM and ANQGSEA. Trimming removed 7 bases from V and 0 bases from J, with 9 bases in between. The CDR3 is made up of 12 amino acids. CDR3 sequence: CSGQRLNTEAFF. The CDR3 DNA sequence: TGCAGCGGACAAAGGTTGAACACTGAAGCTTTCTTT.

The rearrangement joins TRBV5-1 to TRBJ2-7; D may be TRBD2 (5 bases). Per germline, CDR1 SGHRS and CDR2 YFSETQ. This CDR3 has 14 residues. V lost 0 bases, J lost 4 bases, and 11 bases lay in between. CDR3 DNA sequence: TGCGCCAGCAGCTTGGCCTCCACGGGGTACGAGCAGTACTTC. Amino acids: CASSLASTGYEQYF. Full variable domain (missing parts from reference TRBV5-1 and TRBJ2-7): KAGVTQTPRYLIKTRGQQVTLSCSPISGHRSVSWYQQTPGQGLQFLFEYFSETQRNKGNFPGRFSGRQFSNSRSEMNVSTLELGDSALYLCASSLASTGYEQYFGPGTRLTVT.

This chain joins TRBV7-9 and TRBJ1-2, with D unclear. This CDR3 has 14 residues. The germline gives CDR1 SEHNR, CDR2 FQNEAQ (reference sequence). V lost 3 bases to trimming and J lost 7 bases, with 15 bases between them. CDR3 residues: CASSFSLDTGGYTF. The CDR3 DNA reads TGTGCCAGCAGCTTTTCGTTAGATACGGGTGGCTACACCTTC.

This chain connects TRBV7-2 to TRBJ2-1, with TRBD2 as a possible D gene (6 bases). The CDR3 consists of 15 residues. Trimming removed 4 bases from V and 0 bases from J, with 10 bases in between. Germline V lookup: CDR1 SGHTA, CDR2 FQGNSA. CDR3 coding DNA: TGTGCCAGCAGCTCACTAGCCAGCTCCTACAATGAGCAGTTCTTC. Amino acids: CASSSLASSYNEQFF.

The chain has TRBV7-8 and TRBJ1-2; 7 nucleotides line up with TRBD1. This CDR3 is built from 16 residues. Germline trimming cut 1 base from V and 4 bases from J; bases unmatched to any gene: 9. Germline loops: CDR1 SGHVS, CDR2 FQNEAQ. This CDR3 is CASSLVFGQAPYGYTF. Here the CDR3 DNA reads TGTGCCAGCAGCTTAGTGTTCGGACAGGCGCCCTATGGCTACACCTTC.

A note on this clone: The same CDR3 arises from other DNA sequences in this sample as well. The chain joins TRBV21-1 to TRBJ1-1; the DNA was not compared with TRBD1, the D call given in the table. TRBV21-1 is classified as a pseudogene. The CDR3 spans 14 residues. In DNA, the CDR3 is TGTGCCAGCAGCAAAGGCAGGCTGAACACTGAAGCTTTCTTT. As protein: CASSKGRLNTEAFF.

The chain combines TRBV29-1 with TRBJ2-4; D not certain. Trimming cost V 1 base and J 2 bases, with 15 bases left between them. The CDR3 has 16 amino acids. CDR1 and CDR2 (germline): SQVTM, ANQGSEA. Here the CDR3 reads CSVEGRHPNSKNIQYF. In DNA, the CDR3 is TGCAGCGTTGAAGGACGACACCCAAACTCCAAAAACATTCAGTACTTC.

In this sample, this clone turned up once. The CDR3 DNA follows: TGTGCCAGCAGGGACATCGCTAACTATGGCTACACCTTC. This gives the protein CASRDIANYGYTF. The chain is built from TRBV10-3 and TRBJ1-2; D might be TRBD1 (6 bases). CDR1 and CDR2 from the germline V gene are ENHRY and SYGVKD. V lost 10 bases to trimming and J lost 0 bases, with 12 bases between them. This CDR3 has 13 residues.

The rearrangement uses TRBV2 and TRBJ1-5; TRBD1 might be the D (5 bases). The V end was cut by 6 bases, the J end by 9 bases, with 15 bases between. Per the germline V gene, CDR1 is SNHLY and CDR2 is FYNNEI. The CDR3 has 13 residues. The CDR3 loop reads CASSQGVRGPQHF. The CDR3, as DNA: TGTGCCAGCAGCCAAGGGGTTAGGGGGCCCCAGCATTTT.